This T cell receptor beta chain derives from a study of blood T cell repertoires in COVID-19. Study-wide background: The United States, Italy and Spain supplied acute and convalescent COVID-19 samples. Sample material is recorded as cDNA or gDNA derived from T cells, B-cell-depleted T cells, or PBMCs.

The CDR3 is 12 amino acids. CDR1 and CDR2 from the germline V gene are LGHDT and YNNKEL (reference sequence). Trimming shortened V by 8 bases and J by 2 bases, and 10 bases separated the two germline ends. Original analysis: Amplified reference gene primers provided the basis for estimating nucleated cell counts. Assay used: immunoSEQ multiplex PCR; TCRdb lists only in-frame clones, some missing. That table is the source of V, J and clone size, and D and trimming were worked out from the DNA. The sample comprises some 160,000 clones, 83% of which are singletons, and approximately 1.5% rests with the top ten.

This rearrangement joins TRBV3-1 (or the pseudogene TRBV3-2) to TRBJ2-7, with a weak D call TRBD2 (5 bases). Specimen: peripheral blood. This receptor was obtained from a human donor in a cohort sampled during active COVID-19. CDR3 sequence reads: CASAGTAYEQYF. The CDR3 DNA reads TGTGCCAGCGCGGGCACAGCCTACGAGCAGTACTTC.